The 9 T cell receptor beta chains in this list originate from one sample, sequenced in a study of monozygotic twins with inflammatory bowel disease. TCRdb re-analyzed the 5' RACE reads; it lists each CDR3 protein once, without DNA. This repertoire comprises 310,000 or so distinct CDR3 sequences; its ten largest clones make up around 2%. The sequencing input was blood. All receptors come from a human donor with ulcerative colitis or Crohn's disease, or a healthy co-twin of an affected twin (not recorded which).

The chain couples TRBV11-1 to TRBJ2-1; no DNA is available, so the TRBD2 call from TCRdb remains unchecked. The germline V gene encodes CDR1 SGHAT and CDR2 FQDESV (reference sequence). This CDR3 is 18 amino acids long. The CDR3 region is CASSQPGRTSGSYNEQFF. The whole variable domain, remainder taken from reference TRBV11-1 and TRBJ2-1, is EAEVAQSPRYKITEKSQAVAFWCDPISGHATLYWYRQILGQGPELLVQFQDESVVDDSQLPKDRFSAERLKGVDSTLKIQPAELGDSAMYLCASSQPGRTSGSYNEQFFGPGTRLTVL.

This sequence joins TRBV12-3 or TRBV12-4 and TRBJ1-5. The CDR3 is 12 residues long. CDR3 residues: CASSPPEQPQHF.

V is TRBV5-1 and J is TRBJ2-5; the TCRdb D gene call, TRBD1, has no DNA to confirm it. This CDR3 comprises 14 residues. CDR1 is SGHRS and CDR2 is YFSETQ in the germline V gene. The CDR3 protein is CASSWGQGVETQYF.

This rearrangement joins TRBV5-1 to TRBJ1-1; TCRdb's assignment of TRBD1 cannot be checked, as there is no DNA. Germline-derived CDR1 and CDR2 are SGHRS and YFSETQ. This CDR3 has 15 amino acids. This CDR3 reads CASRRGGDSNTEAFF.

The CDR3 loop reads CASSLVVAGAKNIQYF. The gene calls are TRBV7-6 and TRBJ2-4; without DNA, the TCRdb call of TRBD2 cannot be checked. The CDR3 sequence is 16 residues long. Germline V gene data show CDR1 as SGHVS and CDR2 as FNYEAQ.

This chain joins TRBV10-1 and TRBJ1-1; TCRdb's assignment of TRBD1 cannot be checked, as there is no DNA. The CDR3 extends over 14 amino acids. CDR1 and CDR2 (germline): WNHNN, SYGVQD (reference sequence). The CDR3 protein is CASSDTGRTTEAFF.

The chain employs TRBV15 and TRBJ2-1. Germline V lookup: CDR1 LNHNV, CDR2 YYDKDF (reference sequence). The CDR3 spans 13 residues. CDR3 protein: CATSREQLRVQFF.

The chain couples TRBV20-1 to TRBJ2-7; with no DNA, the TCRdb D assignment of TRBD2 cannot be verified. There are 14 residues in the CDR3. Germline V lookup: CDR1 DFQATT, CDR2 SNEGSKA (reference sequence). CDR3: CSASMPGRGGEQYF.

The chain joins TRBV5-1 to TRBJ2-3; TCRdb proposes TRBD1, but this gene call is untestable without DNA. Germline assignment: CDR1 SGHRS and CDR2 YFSETQ. The CDR3 runs 15 residues. This chain's CDR3 is CASSSRVGSTDTQYF.